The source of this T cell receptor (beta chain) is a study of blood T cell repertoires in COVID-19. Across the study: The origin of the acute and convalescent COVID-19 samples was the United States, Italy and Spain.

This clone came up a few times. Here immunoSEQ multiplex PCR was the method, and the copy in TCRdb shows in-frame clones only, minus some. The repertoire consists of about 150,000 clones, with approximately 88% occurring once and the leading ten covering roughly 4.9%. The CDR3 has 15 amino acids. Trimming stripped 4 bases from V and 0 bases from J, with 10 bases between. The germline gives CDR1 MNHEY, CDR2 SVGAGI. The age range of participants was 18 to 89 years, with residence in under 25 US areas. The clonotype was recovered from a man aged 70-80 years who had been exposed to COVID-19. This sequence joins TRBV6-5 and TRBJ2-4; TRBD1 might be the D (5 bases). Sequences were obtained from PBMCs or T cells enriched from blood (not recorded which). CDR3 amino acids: CASSFEGAAKNIQYF. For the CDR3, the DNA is TGTGCCAGCAGTTTTGAAGGGGCAGCCAAAAACATTCAGTACTTC.